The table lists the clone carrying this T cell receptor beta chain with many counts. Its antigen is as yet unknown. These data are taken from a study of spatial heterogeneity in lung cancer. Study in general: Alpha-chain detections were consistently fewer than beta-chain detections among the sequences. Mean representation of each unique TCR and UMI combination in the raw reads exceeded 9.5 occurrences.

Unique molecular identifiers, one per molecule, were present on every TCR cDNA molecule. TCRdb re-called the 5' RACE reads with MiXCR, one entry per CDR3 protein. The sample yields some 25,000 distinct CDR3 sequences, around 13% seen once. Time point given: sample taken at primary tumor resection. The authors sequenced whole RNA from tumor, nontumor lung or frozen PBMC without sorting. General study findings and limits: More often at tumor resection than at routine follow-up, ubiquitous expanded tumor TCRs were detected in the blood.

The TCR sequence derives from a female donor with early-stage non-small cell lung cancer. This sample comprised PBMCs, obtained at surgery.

The CDR3: CASSPRTGTSTDTQYF. The CDR3 region has the DNA TGTGCCAGCAGCCCCAGGACAGGGACCAGCACAGATACGCAGTATTTT. The rearrangement joins TRBV12-3 or TRBV12-4 to TRBJ2-3; 8 positions agree with TRBD1. This CDR3 has 16 residues. Trimming removed 6 bases from V and 0 bases from J; junction bases left unmatched: 8.